This T cell receptor beta chain originates from a study of blood T cell repertoires in COVID-19. As for the study in general: Both acute and convalescent COVID-19 samples were obtained from the United States, Italy and Spain.

The CDR3 consists of 13 residues. From germline, CDR1 is MDHEN and CDR2 SYDVKM. Trimming took 9 bases from V and 4 from J; bases not matched to a gene: 8. The repertoire was sequenced with immunoSEQ multiplex PCR; TCRdb's copy has only in-frame clones and lacks some. The sample lists approximately 90,000 clones; around 84% were seen once. The clonotype comes from a man aged 60 to 69 with acute or convalescent COVID-19. The chain combines TRBV28 with TRBJ1-2; 7 nucleotides align to TRBD1. Material for sequencing was peripheral blood. This CDR3 is CASRGQVGYGYTF. CDR3 in DNA: TGTGCCAGTAGGGGGCAGGTGGGCTATGGCTACACCTTC.